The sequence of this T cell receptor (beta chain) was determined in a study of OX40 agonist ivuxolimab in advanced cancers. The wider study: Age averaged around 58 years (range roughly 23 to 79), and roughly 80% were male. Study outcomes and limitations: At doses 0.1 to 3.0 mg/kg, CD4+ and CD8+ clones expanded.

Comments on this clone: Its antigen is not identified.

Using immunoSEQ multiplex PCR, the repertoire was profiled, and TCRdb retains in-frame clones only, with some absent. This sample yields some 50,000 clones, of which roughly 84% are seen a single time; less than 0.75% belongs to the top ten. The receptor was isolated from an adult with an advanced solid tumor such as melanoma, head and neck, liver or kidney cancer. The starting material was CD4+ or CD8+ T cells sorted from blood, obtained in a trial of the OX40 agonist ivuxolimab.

CDR3 in amino acids: CASSYSTGNTIYF. For the CDR3, the DNA is TGTGCCAGCAGTTACTCGACGGGAAACACCATATATTTT. V gene TRBV6-5 combines with J gene TRBJ1-3; D unclear. This CDR3 is 13 amino acids long. CDR1 and CDR2 (germline): MNHEY, SVGAGI. The V gene lost 0 bases and the J gene lost 4 bases, with 4 bases spanning the gap.